The clone carrying this T cell receptor (beta chain) was counted only a few times. Antigen: not known. TCRdb analysed the reads with MiXCR anew, one entry per CDR3 protein. Found here are about 60,000 distinct CDR3 sequences, about 33% of them singletons; the top ten hold about three quarters. This record belongs to a study of T cell repertoires in cytomegalovirus infection. At the level of the study: CMV infection together with matching HLA type was indicated by public TCR beta signatures.

Regarding the study as a whole: It was HLA-C-restricted CMV-specific TCR beta clonotypes that dominated the response ex vivo. There were carriers of CMV plus the relevant HLA, and cumulative public TCR beta family frequency identified them.

This sequence was found in a human donor in good health (CMV status not recorded). Some clones in this sample may be carry-over from other donors' samples. Sequencing used PBMCs, sequenced either directly or after in vitro stimulation (not recorded which).

The CDR3 region has the DNA TGTGCCAGCAGCTTAGTCTTCATGTCGGGGGGTGATACGCAGTATTTT. This sequence encodes CASSLVFMSGGDTQYF. The chain recombines TRBV7-2 with TRBJ2-3, with TRBD2 matching 7 bases. Germline loops: CDR1 SGHTA, CDR2 FQGNSA. V shed 1 base, J shed 6 bases, and the junction held 10 bases outside the gene matches. The length of the CDR3 is 16 residues.